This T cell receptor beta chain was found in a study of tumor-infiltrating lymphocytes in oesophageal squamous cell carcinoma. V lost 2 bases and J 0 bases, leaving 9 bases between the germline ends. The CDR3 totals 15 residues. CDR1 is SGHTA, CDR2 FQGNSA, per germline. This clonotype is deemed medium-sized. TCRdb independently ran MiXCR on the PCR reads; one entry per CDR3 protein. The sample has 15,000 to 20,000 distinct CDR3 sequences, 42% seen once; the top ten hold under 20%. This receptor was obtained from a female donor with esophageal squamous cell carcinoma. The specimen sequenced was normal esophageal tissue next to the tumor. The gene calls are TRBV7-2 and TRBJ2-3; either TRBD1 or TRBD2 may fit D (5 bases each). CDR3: CASSLMRGSTDTQYF. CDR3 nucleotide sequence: TGTGCCAGCAGCTTAATGAGGGGAAGCACAGATACGCAGTATTTT.